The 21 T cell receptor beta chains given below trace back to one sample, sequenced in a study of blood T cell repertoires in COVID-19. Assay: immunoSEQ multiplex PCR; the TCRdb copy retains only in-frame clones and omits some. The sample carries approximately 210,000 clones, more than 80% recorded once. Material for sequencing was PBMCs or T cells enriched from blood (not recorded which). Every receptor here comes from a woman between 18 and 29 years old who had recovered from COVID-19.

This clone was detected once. The CDR3 DNA reads as TGTGCCAGCAGTTTATTTTACTCTTCGGGTGCTTTCTTT. Residues: CASSLFYSSGAFF. The V call is TRBV27, the J call TRBJ1-1; D is unresolved. The CDR3 consists of 13 residues. CDR1 is MNHEY, CDR2 SMNVEV, per germline (reference sequence). Trimming removed 1 base from V and 11 bases from J, with 14 bases in between.

CDR3 sequence (DNA): TGTGCCAGCAGTTTCCAAGCGAACACTGAAGCTTTCTTT. It specifies CASSFQANTEAFF. The V call is TRBV12-3 or TRBV12-4, the J call TRBJ1-1; D is unresolved. V shed 3 bases and J shed 1 base, with 6 bases lying between them. The CDR3 consists of 13 residues.

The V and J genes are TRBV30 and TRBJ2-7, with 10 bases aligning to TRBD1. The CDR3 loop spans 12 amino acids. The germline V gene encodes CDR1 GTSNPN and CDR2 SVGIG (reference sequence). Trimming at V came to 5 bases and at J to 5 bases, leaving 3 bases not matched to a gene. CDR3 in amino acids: CAWGQGVHEQYF. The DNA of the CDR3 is TGTGCCTGGGGACAGGGGGTCCACGAGCAGTACTTC.

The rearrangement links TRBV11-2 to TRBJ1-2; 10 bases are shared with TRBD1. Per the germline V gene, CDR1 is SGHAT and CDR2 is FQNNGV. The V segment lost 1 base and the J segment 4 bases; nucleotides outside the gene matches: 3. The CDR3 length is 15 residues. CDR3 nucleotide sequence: TGTGCCAGCAGCTTAGGGACAGGGGGAGGCTATGGCTACACCTTC. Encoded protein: CASSLGTGGGYGYTF.

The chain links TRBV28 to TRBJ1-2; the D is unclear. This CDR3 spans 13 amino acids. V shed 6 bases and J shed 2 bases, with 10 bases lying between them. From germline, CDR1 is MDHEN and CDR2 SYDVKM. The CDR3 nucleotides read TGTGCCAGCAGATTTGACATCAACTATGGCTACACCTTC. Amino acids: CASRFDINYGYTF.

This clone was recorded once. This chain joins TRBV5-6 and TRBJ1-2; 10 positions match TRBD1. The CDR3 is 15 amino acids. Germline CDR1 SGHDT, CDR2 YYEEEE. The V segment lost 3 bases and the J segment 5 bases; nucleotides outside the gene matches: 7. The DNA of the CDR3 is TGTGCCAGCAGCTCAACGGACAGGGGGGGATATGGCTACACCTTC. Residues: CASSSTDRGGYGYTF.

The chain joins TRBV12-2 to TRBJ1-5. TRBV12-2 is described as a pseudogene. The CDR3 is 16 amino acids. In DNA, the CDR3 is TGTGCAAGTCGCTCTCCTAAACTCTATAGCAATCAGCCCCAGCATTTT. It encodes CASRSPKLYSNQPQHF.

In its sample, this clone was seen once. The CDR3 region has the DNA TGTGCCAGCAGTTTCTGGGGCGCCTATGGCTACACCTTC. Translating it yields CASSFWGAYGYTF. This chain connects TRBV28 to TRBJ1-2; possible D gene TRBD1, 5 bases. V was shortened by 3 bases and J by 4 bases, with 9 bases between the two germline ends. The CDR3 loop spans 13 amino acids. Germline lookup yields CDR1 MDHEN and CDR2 SYDVKM.

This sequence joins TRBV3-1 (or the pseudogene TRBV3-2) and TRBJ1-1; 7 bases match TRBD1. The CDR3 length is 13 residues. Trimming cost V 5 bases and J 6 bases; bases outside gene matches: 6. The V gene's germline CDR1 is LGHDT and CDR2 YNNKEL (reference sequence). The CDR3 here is CASSSRDSSEAFF. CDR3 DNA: TGTGCCAGCAGCTCAAGGGACAGCTCTGAAGCTTTCTTT.

CDR3 bases: TGTGCCAGCAGCCTAGCACCAAGGACAGACTACTATGGCTACACCTTC. It translates to CASSLAPRTDYYGYTF. J is TRBJ1-2 and V is TRBV14; tentatively, D is TRBD1 (6 bases). V was pared by 4 bases and J by 3 bases, with 18 bases between. The CDR3 extends over 16 amino acids. Per germline, CDR1 SGHDN and CDR2 FVKESK.

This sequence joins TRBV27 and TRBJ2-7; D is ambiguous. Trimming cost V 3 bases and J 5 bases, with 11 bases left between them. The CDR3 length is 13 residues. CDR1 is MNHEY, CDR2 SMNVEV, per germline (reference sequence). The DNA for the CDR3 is TGTGCCAGCAGTTTGACTCCCGCCGACGAGCAGTACTTC. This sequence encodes CASSLTPADEQYF.

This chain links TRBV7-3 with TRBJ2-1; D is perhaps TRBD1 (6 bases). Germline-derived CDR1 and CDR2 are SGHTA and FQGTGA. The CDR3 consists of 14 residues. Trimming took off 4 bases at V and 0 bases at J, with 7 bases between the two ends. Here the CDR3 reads CASSSGDSYNEQFF. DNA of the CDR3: TGTGCCAGCAGCTCAGGGGACTCCTACAATGAGCAGTTCTTC. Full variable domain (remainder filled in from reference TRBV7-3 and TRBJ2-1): GAGVSQTPSNKVTEKGKYVELRCDPISGHTALYWYRQSLGQGPEFLIYFQGTGAADDSGLPNDRFFAVRPEGSVSTLKIQRTERGDSAVYLCASSSGDSYNEQFFGPGTRLTVL.

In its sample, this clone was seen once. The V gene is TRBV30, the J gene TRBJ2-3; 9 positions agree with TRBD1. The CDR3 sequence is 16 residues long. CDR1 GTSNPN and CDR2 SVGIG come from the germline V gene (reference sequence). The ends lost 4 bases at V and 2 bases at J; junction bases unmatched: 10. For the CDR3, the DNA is TGTGCCTGGAATAAGGGACAGGGAGGGAACACAGATACGCAGTATTTT. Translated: CAWNKGQGGNTDTQYF.

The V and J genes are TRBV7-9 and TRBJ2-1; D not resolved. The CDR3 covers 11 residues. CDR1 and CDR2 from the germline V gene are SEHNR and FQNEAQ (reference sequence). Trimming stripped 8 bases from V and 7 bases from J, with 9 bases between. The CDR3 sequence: CASGIANEQFF. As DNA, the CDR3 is TGTGCCAGCGGTATAGCTAATGAGCAGTTCTTC.

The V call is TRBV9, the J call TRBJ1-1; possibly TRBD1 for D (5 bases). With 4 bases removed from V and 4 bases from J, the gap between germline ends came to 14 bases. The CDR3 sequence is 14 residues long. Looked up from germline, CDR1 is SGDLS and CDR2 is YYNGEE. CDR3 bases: TGTGCCAGCAGCCCCGGGGGTTCTGCCACTGAAGCTTTCTTT. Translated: CASSPGGSATEAFF. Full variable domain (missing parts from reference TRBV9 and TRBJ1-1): DSGVTQTPKHLITATGQRVTLRCSPRSGDLSVYWYQQSLDQGLQFLIQYYNGEERAKGNILERFSAQQFPDLHSELNLSSLELGDSALYFCASSPGGSATEAFFGQGTRLTVV.

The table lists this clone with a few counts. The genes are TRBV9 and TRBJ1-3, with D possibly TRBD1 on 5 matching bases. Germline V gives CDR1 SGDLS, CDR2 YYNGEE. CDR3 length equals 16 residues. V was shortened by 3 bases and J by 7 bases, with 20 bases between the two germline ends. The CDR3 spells CASSETDRRVWNTIYF. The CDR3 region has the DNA TGTGCCAGCAGCGAAACCGACAGACGGGTTTGGAACACCATATATTTT.

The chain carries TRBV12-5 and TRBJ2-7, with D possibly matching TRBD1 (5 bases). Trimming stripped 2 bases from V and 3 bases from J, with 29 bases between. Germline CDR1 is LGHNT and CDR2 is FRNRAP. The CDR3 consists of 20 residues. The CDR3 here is CASGLPPPMGPIMAGYEQYF. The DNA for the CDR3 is TGTGCTAGTGGTTTGCCCCCCCCTATGGGGCCTATAATGGCAGGCTACGAGCAGTACTTC.

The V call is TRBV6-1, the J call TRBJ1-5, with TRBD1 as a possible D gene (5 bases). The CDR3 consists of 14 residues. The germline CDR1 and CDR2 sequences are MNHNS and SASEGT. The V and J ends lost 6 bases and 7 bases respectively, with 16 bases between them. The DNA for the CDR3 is TGTGCCAGCAGCCCCAACGGGGGGTGGCAGCCCCAGCATTTT. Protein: CASSPNGGWQPQHF.

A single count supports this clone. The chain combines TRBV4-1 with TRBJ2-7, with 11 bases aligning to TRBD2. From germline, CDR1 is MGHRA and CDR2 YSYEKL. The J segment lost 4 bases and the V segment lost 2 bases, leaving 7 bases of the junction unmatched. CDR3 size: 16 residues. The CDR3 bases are TGCGCCAGCAGCCAACAGCCGACTAGCGGGGCATACGAGCAGTACTTC. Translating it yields CASSQQPTSGAYEQYF.

CDR3 in DNA: TGTGCCAGCAGTTTATCGGACAGCCGCTCCGCTTTCTTT. Protein sequence: CASSLSDSRSAFF. The chain is built from TRBV28 and TRBJ1-1; weak D call: TRBD1 (6 bases). Trimming pared 1 base from V and 11 bases from J, leaving 14 bases between. Germline V lookup: CDR1 MDHEN, CDR2 SYDVKM. The CDR3 length is 13 residues.

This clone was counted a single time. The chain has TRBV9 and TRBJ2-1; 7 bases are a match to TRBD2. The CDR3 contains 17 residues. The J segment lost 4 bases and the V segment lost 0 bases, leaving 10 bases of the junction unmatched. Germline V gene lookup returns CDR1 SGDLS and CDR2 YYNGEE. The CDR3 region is CASSVGTQAGLYNEQFF. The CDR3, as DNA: TGTGCCAGCAGCGTAGGCACCCAAGCGGGGTTATACAATGAGCAGTTCTTC.